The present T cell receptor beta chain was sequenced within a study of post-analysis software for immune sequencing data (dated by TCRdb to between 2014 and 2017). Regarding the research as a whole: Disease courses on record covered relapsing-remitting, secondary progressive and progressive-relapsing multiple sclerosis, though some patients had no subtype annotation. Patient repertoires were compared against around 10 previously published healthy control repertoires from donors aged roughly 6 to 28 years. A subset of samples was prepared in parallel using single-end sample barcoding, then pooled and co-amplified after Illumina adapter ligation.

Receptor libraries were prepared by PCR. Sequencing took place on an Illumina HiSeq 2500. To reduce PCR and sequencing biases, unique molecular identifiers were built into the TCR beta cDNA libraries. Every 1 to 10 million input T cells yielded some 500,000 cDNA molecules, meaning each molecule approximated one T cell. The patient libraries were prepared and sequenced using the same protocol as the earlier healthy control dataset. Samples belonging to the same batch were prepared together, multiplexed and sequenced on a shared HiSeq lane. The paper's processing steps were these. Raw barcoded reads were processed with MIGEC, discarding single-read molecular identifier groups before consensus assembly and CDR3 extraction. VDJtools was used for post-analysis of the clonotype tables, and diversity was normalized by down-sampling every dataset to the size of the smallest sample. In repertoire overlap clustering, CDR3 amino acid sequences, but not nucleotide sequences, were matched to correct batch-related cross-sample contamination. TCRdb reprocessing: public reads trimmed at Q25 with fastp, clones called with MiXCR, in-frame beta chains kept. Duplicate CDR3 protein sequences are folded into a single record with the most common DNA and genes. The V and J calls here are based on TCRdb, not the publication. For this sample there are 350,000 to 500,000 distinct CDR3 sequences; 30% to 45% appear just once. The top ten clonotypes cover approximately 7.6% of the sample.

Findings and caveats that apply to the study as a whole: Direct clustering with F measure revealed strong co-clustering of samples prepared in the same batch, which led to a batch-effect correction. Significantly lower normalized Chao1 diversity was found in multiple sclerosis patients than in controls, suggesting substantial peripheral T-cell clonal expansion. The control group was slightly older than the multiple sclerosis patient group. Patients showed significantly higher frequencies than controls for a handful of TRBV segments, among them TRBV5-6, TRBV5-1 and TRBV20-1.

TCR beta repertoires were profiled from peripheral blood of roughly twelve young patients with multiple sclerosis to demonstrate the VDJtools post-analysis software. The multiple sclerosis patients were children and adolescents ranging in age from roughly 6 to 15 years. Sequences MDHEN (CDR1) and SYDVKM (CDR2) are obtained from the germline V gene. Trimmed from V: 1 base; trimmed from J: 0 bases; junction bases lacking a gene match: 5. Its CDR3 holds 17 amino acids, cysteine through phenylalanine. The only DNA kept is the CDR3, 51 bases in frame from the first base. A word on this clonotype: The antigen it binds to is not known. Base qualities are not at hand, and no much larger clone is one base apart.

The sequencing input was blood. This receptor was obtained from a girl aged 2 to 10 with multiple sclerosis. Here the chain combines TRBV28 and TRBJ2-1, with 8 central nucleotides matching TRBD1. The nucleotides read TGTGCCAGCAGTTTATTCCGACAGGGGCTCTCCTACAATGAGCAGTTCTTC. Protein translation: CASSLFRQGLSYNEQFF.